The clone carrying this TCR beta chain was counted many times. Its specificity is unknown. Thyroid surgery had not been preceded by any treatment in any patient. The data stem from a study of metastatic and nonmetastatic thyroid tumors. Study in general: From malignant and benign thyroid patients, repertoires in blood and in tumor or nodule tissue were compared.

Per the original data handling: It was from CDR3 differences across clinicopathological groups that a distant-metastasis classifier for papillary thyroid cancer was built. TCRdb re-called the PCR reads through MiXCR. TCRdb's processing, not the authors' own work, is the source of the V and J calls. The sample has tens of thousands of clones; more than 20% are singletons. Overall study findings and caveats: Relative to benign nodules, malignant thyroid tumors were reportedly characterized by significantly elevated TCR beta diversity in blood and tumor.

The germline gives CDR1 MNHEY, CDR2 SVGEGT. Trimming removed 4 bases at V and 7 bases at J, with 9 bases between. CDR3 size: 12 residues. The sequencing sample was made of tumor tissue. The TCR sequence derives from a male donor with papillary thyroid cancer or a benign thyroid nodule (not recorded which). Some clones in this sample may be carry-over from other donors' samples. The chain has TRBV6-2 or TRBV6-3 and TRBJ2-3; D may correspond to TRBD1 or TRBD2 (5 bases each). The CDR3 DNA reads TGTGCCAGCAGTTTTCCGGGGCATACGCAGTATTTT. Translated: CASSFPGHTQYF.